This T cell receptor (beta chain) was found in a study of blood T cell repertoires in COVID-19. Study-wide background: Material from acute and convalescent COVID-19 was sourced from the United States, Italy and Spain. PBMCs, B-cell-depleted T cells, or T cells were the source of the cDNA or gDNA that made up the material.

Per the original data handling: For nucleated cells, counts were estimated from reference gene primer amplification. Profiling relied on immunoSEQ multiplex PCR, and the TCRdb table lists in-frame clones only, not all of them. V and J calls and clone size are copied from that table; D and trimming were computed from the DNA. The repertoire holds around 65,000 clones, with 70% to 85% as singletons. The length of the CDR3 is 15 residues. Germline CDR1 reads MRHNA; CDR2 reads SNTAGT. The V end lost 6 bases, the J end lost 2 bases, and 13 bases lay between the germline ends. The J gene is TRBJ2-2, the V gene TRBV6-4; D may be TRBD1 (6 bases). The sequence was obtained from a woman older than 75 with active or convalescent COVID-19. The sequenced sample consisted of peripheral blood. This chain's CDR3 is CASSTGTPNTGELFF. CDR3 DNA: TGTGCCAGCAGCACCGGGACACCAAACACCGGGGAGCTGTTTTTT.